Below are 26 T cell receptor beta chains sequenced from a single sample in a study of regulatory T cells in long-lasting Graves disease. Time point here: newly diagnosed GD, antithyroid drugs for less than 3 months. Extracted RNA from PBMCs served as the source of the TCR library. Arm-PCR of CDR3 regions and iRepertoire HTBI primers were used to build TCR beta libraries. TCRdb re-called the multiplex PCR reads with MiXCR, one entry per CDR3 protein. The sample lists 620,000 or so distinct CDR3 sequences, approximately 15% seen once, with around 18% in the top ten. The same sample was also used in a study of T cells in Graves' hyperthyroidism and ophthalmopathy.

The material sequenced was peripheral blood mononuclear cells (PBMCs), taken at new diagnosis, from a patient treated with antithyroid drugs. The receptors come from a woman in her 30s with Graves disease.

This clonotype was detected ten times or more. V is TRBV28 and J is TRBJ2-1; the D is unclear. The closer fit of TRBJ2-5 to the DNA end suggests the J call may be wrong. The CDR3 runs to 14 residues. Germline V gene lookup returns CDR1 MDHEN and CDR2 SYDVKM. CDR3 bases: TGTGCCAGCAGCACCCGAAAAGCATATGAGACCCAGTACTTC. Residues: CASSTRKAYETQYF.

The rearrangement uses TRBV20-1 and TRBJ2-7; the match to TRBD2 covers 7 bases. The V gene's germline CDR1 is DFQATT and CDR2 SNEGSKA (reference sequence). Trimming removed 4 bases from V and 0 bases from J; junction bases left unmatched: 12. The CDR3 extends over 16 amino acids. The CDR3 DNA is TGCAGTGCTACCAAAGGCCTAGCGGTAAGCTCCTACGAGCAGTACTTC. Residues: CSATKGLAVSSYEQYF.

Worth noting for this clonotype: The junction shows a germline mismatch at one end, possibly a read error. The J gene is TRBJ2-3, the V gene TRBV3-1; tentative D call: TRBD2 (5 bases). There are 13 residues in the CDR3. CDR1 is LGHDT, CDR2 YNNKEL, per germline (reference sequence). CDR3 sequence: CAGSQGSADTQYF. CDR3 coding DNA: TGTGCCGGCAGCCAAGGGAGCGCAGATACGCAGTATTTT.

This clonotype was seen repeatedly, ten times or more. The CDR3 bases are TGTGCCAGCAGCAAGGGACGCTTGGGGGCCCACGAGCAGTACTTC. Its translation: CASSKGRLGAHEQYF. This chain connects TRBV2 to TRBJ2-7, with D tentatively TRBD1 (6 bases). The CDR3 is 15 amino acids. CDR1 and CDR2 (germline): SNHLY, FYNNEI. Trimming removed 6 bases from V and 5 bases from J, with 20 bases in between.

In DNA, the CDR3 is TGTGCCAGCAGTGCAGAGGGGAGTGCCTACATCGAGCAGTTCTTC. This gives the protein CASSAEGSAYIEQFF. This rearrangement joins TRBV2 to TRBJ2-1; perhaps D is TRBD1 or TRBD2 (5 bases each). The CDR3 runs to 15 residues. Looked up from germline, CDR1 is SNHLY and CDR2 is FYNNEI. The ends were cut back, 4 bases at V and 10 bases at J, with 20 bases in the middle.

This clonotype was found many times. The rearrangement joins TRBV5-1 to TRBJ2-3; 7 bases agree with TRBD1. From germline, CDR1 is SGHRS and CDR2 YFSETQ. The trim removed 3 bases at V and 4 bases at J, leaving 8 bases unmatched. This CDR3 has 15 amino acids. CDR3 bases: TGCGCCAGCAGCTCACGGTCTCAGGGGGCAGATACGCAGTATTTT. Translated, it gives CASSSRSQGADTQYF. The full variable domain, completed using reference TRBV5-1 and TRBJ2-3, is KAGVTQTPRYLIKTRGQQVTLSCSPISGHRSVSWYQQTPGQGLQFLFEYFSETQRNKGNFPGRFSGRQFSNSRSEMNVSTLELGDSALYLCASSSRSQGADTQYFGPGTRLTVL.

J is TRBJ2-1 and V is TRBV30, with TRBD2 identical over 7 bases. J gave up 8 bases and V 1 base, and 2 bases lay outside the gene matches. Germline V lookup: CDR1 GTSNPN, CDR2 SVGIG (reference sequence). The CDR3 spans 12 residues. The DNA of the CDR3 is TGTGCCTGGAGTGGACTAGCCGATGAGCAGTTCTTC. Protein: CAWSGLADEQFF. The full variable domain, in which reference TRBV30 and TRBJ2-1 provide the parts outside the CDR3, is SQTIHQWPATLVQPVGSPLSLECTVEGTSNPNLYWYRQAAGRGLQLLFYSVGIGQISSEVPQNLSASRPQDRQFILSSKKLLLSDSGFYLCAWSGLADEQFFGPGTRLTVL.

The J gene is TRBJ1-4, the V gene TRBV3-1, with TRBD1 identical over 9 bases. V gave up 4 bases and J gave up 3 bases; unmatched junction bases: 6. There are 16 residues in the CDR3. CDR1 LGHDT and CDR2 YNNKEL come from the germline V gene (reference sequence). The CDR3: CASSLIGQGSNEKLFF. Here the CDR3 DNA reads TGTGCCAGCAGCCTAATAGGACAGGGGTCTAATGAAAAACTGTTTTTT.

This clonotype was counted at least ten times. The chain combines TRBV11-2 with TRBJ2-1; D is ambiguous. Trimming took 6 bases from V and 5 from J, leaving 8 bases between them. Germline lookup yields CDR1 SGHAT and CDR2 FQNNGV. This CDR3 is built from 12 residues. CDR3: CASRGPNNEQFF. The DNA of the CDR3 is TGTGCCAGCAGGGGTCCGAACAATGAGCAGTTCTTC.

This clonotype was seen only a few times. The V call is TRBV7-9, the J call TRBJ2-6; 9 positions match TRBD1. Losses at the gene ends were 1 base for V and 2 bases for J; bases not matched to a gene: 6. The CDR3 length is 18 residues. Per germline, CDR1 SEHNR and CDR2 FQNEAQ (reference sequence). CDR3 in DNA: TGTGCCAGCAGCTTAGGAGGGACAGGGAAGACTGGGGCCAACGTCCTGACTTTC. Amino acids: CASSLGGTGKTGANVLTF.

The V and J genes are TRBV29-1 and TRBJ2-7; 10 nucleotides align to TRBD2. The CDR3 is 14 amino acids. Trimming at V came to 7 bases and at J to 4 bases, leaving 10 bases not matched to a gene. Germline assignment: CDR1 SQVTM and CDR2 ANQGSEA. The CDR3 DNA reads TGCAGCGCCATGATTCTAGCGGGAGCTTACGAGCAGTACTTC. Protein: CSAMILAGAYEQYF.

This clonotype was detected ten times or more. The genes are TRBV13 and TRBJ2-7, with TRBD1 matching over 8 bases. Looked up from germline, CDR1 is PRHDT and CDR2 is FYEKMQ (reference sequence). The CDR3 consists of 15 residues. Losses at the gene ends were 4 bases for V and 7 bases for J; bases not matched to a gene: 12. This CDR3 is CASSSDRGFLMEQYF. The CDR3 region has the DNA TGTGCCAGCAGCTCCGACAGGGGTTTTTTGATGGAGCAGTACTTC.

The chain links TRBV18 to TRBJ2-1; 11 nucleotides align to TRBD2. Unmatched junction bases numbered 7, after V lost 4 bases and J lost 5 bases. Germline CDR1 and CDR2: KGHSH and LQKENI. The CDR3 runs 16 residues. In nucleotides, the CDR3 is TGTGCCAGCTCACTCATACCGACTAGCGGGAACAATGAGCAGTTCTTC. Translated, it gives CASSLIPTSGNNEQFF.

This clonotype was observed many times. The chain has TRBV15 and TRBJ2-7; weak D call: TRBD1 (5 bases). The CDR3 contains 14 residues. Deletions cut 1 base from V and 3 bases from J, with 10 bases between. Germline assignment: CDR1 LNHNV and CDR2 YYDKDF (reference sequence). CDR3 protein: CATSRAGQGYEQYF. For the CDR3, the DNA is TGTGCCACCAGCAGAGCAGGGCAGGGCTACGAGCAGTACTTC.

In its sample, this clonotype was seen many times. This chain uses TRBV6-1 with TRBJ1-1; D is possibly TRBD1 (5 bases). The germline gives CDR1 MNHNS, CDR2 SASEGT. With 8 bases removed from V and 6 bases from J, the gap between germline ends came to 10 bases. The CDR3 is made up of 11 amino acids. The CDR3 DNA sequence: TGTGCCAGCTTAAGGGGCGCTGAAGCTTTCTTT. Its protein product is CASLRGAEAFF.

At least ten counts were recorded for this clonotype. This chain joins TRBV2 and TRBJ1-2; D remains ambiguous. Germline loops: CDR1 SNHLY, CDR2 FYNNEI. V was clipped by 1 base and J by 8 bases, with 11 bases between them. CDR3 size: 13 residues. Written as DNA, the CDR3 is TGTGCCAGCAGTGAAGACACCGGAGGCGGCTACACCTTC. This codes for CASSEDTGGGYTF.

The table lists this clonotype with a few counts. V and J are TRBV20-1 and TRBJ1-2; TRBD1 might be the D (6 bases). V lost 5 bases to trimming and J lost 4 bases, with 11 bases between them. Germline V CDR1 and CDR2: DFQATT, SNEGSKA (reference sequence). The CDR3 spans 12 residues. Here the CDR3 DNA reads TGCAGTGCTGAAGACAGGCCCTATGGCTACACCTTC. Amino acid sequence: CSAEDRPYGYTF.

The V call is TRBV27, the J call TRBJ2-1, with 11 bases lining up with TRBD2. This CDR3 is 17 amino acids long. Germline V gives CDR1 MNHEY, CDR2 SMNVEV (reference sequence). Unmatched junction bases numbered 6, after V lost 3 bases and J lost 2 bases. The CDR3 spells CASSLNSGRATYNEQFF. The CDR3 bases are TGTGCCAGCAGTTTGAATAGCGGGAGGGCCACCTACAATGAGCAGTTCTTC.

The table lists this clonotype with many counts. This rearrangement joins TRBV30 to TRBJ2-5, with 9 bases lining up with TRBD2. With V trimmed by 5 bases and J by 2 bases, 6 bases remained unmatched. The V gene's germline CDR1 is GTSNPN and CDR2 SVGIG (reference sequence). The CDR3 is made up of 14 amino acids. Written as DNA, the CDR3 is TGTGCCTGGGGAAGCGGGAGGCCTCAAGAGACCCAGTACTTC. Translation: CAWGSGRPQETQYF.

Here the CDR3 reads CASSLTIAGATNEKLFF. The DNA of the CDR3 is TGTGCCAGCAGTTTAACGATCGCGGGGGCAACTAATGAAAAACTGTTTTTT. The genes are TRBV27 and TRBJ1-4; D is perhaps TRBD1 (5 bases). CDR1 is MNHEY, CDR2 SMNVEV, per germline (reference sequence). The CDR3 contains 17 residues. Trimming shortened V by 2 bases and J by 0 bases, and 13 bases separated the two germline ends.

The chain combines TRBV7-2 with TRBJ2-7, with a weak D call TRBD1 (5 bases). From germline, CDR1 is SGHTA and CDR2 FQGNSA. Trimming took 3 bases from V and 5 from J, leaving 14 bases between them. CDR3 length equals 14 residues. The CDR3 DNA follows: TGTGCCAGCAGCTTCCAACAAGGGGTCCACGAGCAGTACTTC. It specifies CASSFQQGVHEQYF.

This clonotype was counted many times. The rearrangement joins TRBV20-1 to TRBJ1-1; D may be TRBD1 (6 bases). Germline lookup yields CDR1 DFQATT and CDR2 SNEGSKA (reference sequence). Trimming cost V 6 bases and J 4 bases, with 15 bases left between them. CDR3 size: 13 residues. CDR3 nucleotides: TGCAGTGCGGACAGAAACGGGGGCACTGAAGCTTTCTTT. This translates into CSADRNGGTEAFF.

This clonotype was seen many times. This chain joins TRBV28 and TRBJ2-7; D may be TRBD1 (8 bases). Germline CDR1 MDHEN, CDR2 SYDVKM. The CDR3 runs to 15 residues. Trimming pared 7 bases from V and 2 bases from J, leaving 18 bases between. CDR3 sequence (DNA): TGTGCCAGCAATGACTACAGGGGGGGAACCTACGAGCAGTACTTC. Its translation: CASNDYRGGTYEQYF. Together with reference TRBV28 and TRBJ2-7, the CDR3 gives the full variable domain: DVKVTQSSRYLVKRTGEKVFLECVQDMDHENMFWYRQDPGLGLRLIYFSYDVKMKEKGDIPEGYSVSREKKERFSLILESASTNQTSMYLCASNDYRGGTYEQYFGPGTRLTVT.

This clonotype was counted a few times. CDR3 bases: TGTGCCACCCGGGACAGGGTATATGGCTACACCTTC. Its protein product is CATRDRVYGYTF. The chain couples TRBV6-2 or TRBV6-3 to TRBJ1-2, with 9 nucleotides matching TRBD1. CDR1 is MNHEY and CDR2 is SVGEGT in the germline V gene. V gave up 10 bases and J gave up 5 bases; unmatched junction bases: 5. This CDR3 contains 12 residues.

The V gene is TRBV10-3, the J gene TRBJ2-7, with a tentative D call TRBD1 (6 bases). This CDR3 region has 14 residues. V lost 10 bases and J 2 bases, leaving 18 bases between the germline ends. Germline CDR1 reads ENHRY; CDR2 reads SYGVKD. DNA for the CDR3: TGTGCCACCCGGCCCGGGACATCAACCTACGAGCAGTACTTC. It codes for CATRPGTSTYEQYF.

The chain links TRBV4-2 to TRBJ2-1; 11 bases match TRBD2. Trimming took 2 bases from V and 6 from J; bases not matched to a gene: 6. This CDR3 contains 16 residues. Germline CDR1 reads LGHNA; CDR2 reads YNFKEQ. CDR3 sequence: CASSQFLAGGRNEQFF. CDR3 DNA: TGTGCCAGCAGCCAATTTCTAGCGGGGGGCCGCAATGAGCAGTTCTTC.